Shown below are 22 T cell receptor beta chains from a single sample sequenced in a study of cytomegalovirus exposure and HLA in healthy donors. PCR amplification relied on 60 Vbeta primers (plus 13 Jbeta primers). Using immunoSEQ multiplex PCR, the repertoire was profiled, and TCRdb retains in-frame clones only, with some absent. Of some 160,000 clones listed, roughly 80% are singletons. Input material: PBMCs. These receptors were collected from a woman aged 50 to 60 in good health and CMV-seronegative.

This clone was seen only a few times. V and J are TRBV6-6 and TRBJ1-4; 9 bases fit TRBD1. This CDR3 spans 15 amino acids. J lost 16 bases, V lost 7 bases, and 19 bases had no gene match. Per the germline V gene, CDR1 is MNHNY and CDR2 is SVGAGI (reference sequence). CDR3 loop: CASTWGRDREGIRFF. The CDR3, as DNA: TGTGCCAGCACCTGGGGGAGGGACAGGGAAGGGATTCGGTTTTTT.

This sequence joins TRBV19 and TRBJ2-1, with TRBD2 matching over 11 bases. This CDR3 contains 16 residues. Trimming removed 4 bases from V and 3 bases from J; junction bases left unmatched: 5. In germline, CDR1 is LNHDA, CDR2 SQIVND (reference sequence). The CDR3, as DNA: TGTGCCAGTAGTAATAGCGGGGGGGGTCTCTACAATGAGCAGTTCTTC. Translated, it gives CASSNSGGGLYNEQFF.

The genes are TRBV28 and TRBJ1-1, with unresolved D. This CDR3 is built from 14 residues. The germline V gene encodes CDR1 MDHEN and CDR2 SYDVKM. V gave up 0 bases and J gave up 5 bases, with 10 bases separating them. CDR3 in DNA: TGTGCCAGCAGTTTATGGGAGACCAGTACTGAAGCTTTCTTT. Translated, it gives CASSLWETSTEAFF.

This clone turned up a few times. The J gene is TRBJ1-3, the V gene TRBV6-6; 8 bases agree with TRBD1. Germline values: CDR1 MNHNY, CDR2 SVGAGI (reference sequence). Trimming removed 6 bases from V and 4 bases from J; junction bases left unmatched: 8. The CDR3 sequence is 15 residues long. CDR3 sequence reads: CASSNQTGGGNTIYF. Here the CDR3 DNA reads TGTGCCAGCAGCAACCAAACAGGGGGAGGAAACACCATATATTTT.

The chain couples TRBV27 to TRBJ2-5; possible D gene TRBD1, 6 bases. The J call may be faulty, since TRBJ2-7 better matches the DNA end. Germline CDR1 MNHEY, CDR2 SMNVEV (reference sequence). This CDR3 has 13 residues. CDR3 loop: CASRLGQHYEQYF. CDR3 nucleotide sequence: TGTGCCAGCAGGCTCGGACAGCACTACGAGCAGTACTTC.

This clone was seen a single time. The gene calls are TRBV5-4 and TRBJ2-5, with D possibly matching TRBD1 (5 bases). Germline loops: CDR1 SGHNT, CDR2 YYREEE (reference sequence). The germline V and J ends were trimmed by 2 bases and 5 bases, with 19 bases remaining between them. The CDR3 length is 16 residues. DNA of the CDR3: TGTGCCAGCAGCTTACGTGCGACTGGGGCCTGGGAGACCCAGTACTTC. Translating gives CASSLRATGAWETQYF.

This clone showed up just a few times. This sequence joins TRBV19 and TRBJ1-5; D not certain. CDR3 length: 15 residues. V lost 5 bases, J lost 9 bases, and 20 bases lay in between. Per germline, CDR1 LNHDA and CDR2 SQIVND (reference sequence). The CDR3: CASSSGNVSPSPQHF. The CDR3 nucleotides are TGTGCCAGTAGTTCGGGAAACGTATCCCCGTCGCCCCAGCATTTT.

The rearrangement joins TRBV7-2 to TRBJ1-2; D possibly corresponds to TRBD1 (6 bases). V dropped 4 bases and J dropped 3 bases, with 9 bases sitting between them. The CDR3 extends over 13 amino acids. Germline CDR1 is SGHTA and CDR2 is FQGNSA. CDR3 sequence reads: CASSSGQYYGYTF. CDR3 DNA: TGTGCCAGCAGCTCCGGACAGTACTATGGCTACACCTTC.

The chain couples TRBV15 to TRBJ2-5; D is possibly TRBD2 (6 bases). V shed 3 bases and J shed 2 bases, with 13 bases lying between them. The CDR3 loop spans 15 amino acids. CDR1 is LNHNV, CDR2 YYDKDF, per germline (reference sequence). CDR3 residues: CATSSVRGTQETQYF. As DNA, the CDR3 is TGTGCCACCAGCAGCGTGCGGGGAACACAAGAGACCCAGTACTTC.

This clone was picked up a small number of times. This chain connects TRBV29-1 to TRBJ1-1; possible D gene TRBD1, 5 bases. Looked up from germline, CDR1 is SQVTM and CDR2 is ANQGSEA. The CDR3 spans 15 residues. V was cut by 4 bases and J by 5 bases, with 20 bases left in between. CDR3 bases: TGCAGCGTTGGACTTCTGGGGGGGGTATATACTGAAGCTTTCTTT. Residues: CSVGLLGGVYTEAFF.

The V gene is TRBV7-2, the J gene TRBJ2-3; possibly TRBD2 for D (7 bases). Germline CDR1 SGHTA, CDR2 FQGNSA. V was shortened by 2 bases and J by 6 bases, with 15 bases between the two germline ends. The CDR3 covers 15 residues. CDR3 nucleotides: TGTGCCAGCAGCTTAATCGGGGGGCGAAAGGATACGCAGTATTTT. It translates to CASSLIGGRKDTQYF.

This chain connects TRBV10-2 to TRBJ1-2; no clear D gene. Trimming took off 5 bases at V and 3 bases at J, with 10 bases between the two ends. Germline V gene sequence: CDR1 WSHSY, CDR2 SAAADI. The CDR3 has 13 residues. CDR3 loop: CASSPQPDYGYTF. The CDR3 DNA reads as TGCGCCAGCAGTCCACAGCCAGACTATGGCTACACCTTC.

The chain is built from TRBV9 and TRBJ1-1, with 9 bases identical to TRBD1. This CDR3 has 16 residues. Germline lookup yields CDR1 SGDLS and CDR2 YYNGEE. Trimming removed 3 bases from V and 2 bases from J; junction bases left unmatched: 8. This CDR3 reads CASSDRDRAVNTEAFF. The CDR3 nucleotides are TGTGCCAGCAGCGACCGGGACAGGGCGGTCAACACTGAAGCTTTCTTT.

V is TRBV7-2 and J is TRBJ2-7; 9 bases are shared with TRBD1. The CDR3 is 14 residues long. Trimming took 3 bases from V and 3 from J; bases not matched to a gene: 3. In germline, CDR1 is SGHTA, CDR2 FQGNSA. As DNA, the CDR3 is TGTGCCAGCAGCTTCCAGACAGGGGGCTACGAGCAGTACTTC. Encoded protein: CASSFQTGGYEQYF.

This chain joins TRBV7-2 and TRBJ2-7, with a weak D call TRBD1 (6 bases). This CDR3 spans 13 amino acids. Germline V CDR1 and CDR2: SGHTA, FQGNSA. Trimming cost V 2 bases and J 6 bases, with 11 bases left between them. The CDR3 DNA follows: TGTGCCAGCAGCTTAAACCAGGGGAGCGAGCAGTACTTC. This codes for CASSLNQGSEQYF.

The chain recombines TRBV19 with TRBJ2-3, with TRBD2 identical over 10 bases. Per germline, CDR1 LNHDA and CDR2 SQIVND (reference sequence). The CDR3 covers 16 residues. With 4 bases clipped from V and 1 base from J, the junction kept 5 bases outside the gene matches. The CDR3 DNA reads TGTGCCAGTAGTAACACCGGACTAGCGGGCACAGATACGCAGTATTTT. The encoded protein is CASSNTGLAGTDTQYF. Full variable domain (remainder filled in from reference TRBV19 and TRBJ2-3): DGGITQSPKYLFRKEGQNVTLSCEQNLNHDAMYWYRQDPGQGLRLIYYSQIVNDFQKGDIAEGYSVSREKKESFPLTVTSAQKNPTAFYLCASSNTGLAGTDTQYFGPGTRLTVL.

The rearrangement links TRBV11-2 to TRBJ2-5; 9 bases agree with TRBD2. The germline CDR1 and CDR2 sequences are SGHAT and FQNNGV. The trim removed 3 bases at V and 5 bases at J, leaving 4 bases unmatched. CDR3 length: 14 amino acids. This CDR3 is CASSFSGRGETQYF. The CDR3 nucleotides read TGTGCCAGCAGCTTTAGCGGGAGAGGGGAGACCCAGTACTTC.

The rearrangement uses TRBV15 and TRBJ1-5; D is ambiguous. The CDR3 covers 16 residues. The germline CDR1 and CDR2 sequences are LNHNV and YYDKDF (reference sequence). The V and J ends lost 5 bases and 1 base respectively, with 15 bases between them. The CDR3, as DNA: TGTGCCACCAGCCCGTTAGGTCAGGTCAGCAATCAGCCCCAGCATTTT. Protein sequence: CATSPLGQVSNQPQHF.

The V gene is TRBV19, the J gene TRBJ2-7, with D maybe TRBD1 (6 bases). The germline gives CDR1 LNHDA, CDR2 SQIVND (reference sequence). This CDR3 contains 12 residues. Trimming shortened V by 6 bases and J by 3 bases, and 9 bases separated the two germline ends. CDR3 nucleotide sequence: TGTGCCAGTAGCCAGGGGCTCTACGAGCAGTACTTC. Its protein is CASSQGLYEQYF. Full variable domain (remainder filled in from reference TRBV19 and TRBJ2-7): DGGITQSPKYLFRKEGQNVTLSCEQNLNHDAMYWYRQDPGQGLRLIYYSQIVNDFQKGDIAEGYSVSREKKESFPLTVTSAQKNPTAFYLCASSQGLYEQYFGPGTRLTVT.

The rearrangement links TRBV10-2 to TRBJ1-2, with a tentative D call TRBD1 (6 bases). With 2 bases removed from V and 8 bases from J, the gap between germline ends came to 18 bases. This CDR3 region has 15 residues. Per the germline V gene, CDR1 is WSHSY and CDR2 is SAAADI. CDR3 region: CASSETILTGRGYTF. CDR3 sequence (DNA): TGCGCCAGCAGTGAGACTATCCTTACAGGGCGCGGCTACACCTTC.

With regard to this clone: Its ends do not fully match the called genes, so a read error is possible. V gene TRBV19 combines with J gene TRBJ2-5; TRBD1 is a possible D gene (6 bases). The germline V gene has CDR1 LNHDA and CDR2 SQIVND (reference sequence). This CDR3 is built from 15 residues. The CDR3 nucleotides read TGTGCCAGTAGTATACGACAGGCTATTCAAGAGACCCGGTACTTC. It is translated as CASSIRQAIQETRYF.

The chain recombines TRBV28 with TRBJ1-5, with D hard to call. V lost 3 bases and J lost 6, with 15 bases in between. The CDR3 spans 15 residues. Germline V gives CDR1 MDHEN, CDR2 SYDVKM. The CDR3 coding sequence is TGTGCCAGCAGTTTGCCCCCCGGCGGGCGTCAGCCCCAGCATTTT. Amino acids: CASSLPPGGRQPQHF. The whole variable domain, remainder taken from reference TRBV28 and TRBJ1-5, is DVKVTQSSRYLVKRTGEKVFLECVQDMDHENMFWYRQDPGLGLRLIYFSYDVKMKEKGDIPEGYSVSREKKERFSLILESASTNQTSMYLCASSLPPGGRQPQHFGDGTRLSIL.